The 26 T cell receptor beta chains below were found in one sample sequenced in a study of shared clonotypes between healthy human individuals (dated by TCRdb to the early 2020s). Library preparation was by the immunoSEQ multiplex PCR assay. The clones in this table, taken by TCRdb from immuneACCESS, are in-frame only. Not every clone is retained; where verified, under half of the shortfall comes from an unresolved V gene, and the cause of the rest is unknown. Here the sample has about 710,000 clones; 55% to 80% occur a single time. About 1.7% of the sample lies in the top ten. Sample: memory CD4+ T cells sorted from blood. The cell subset or site label on this specimen signifies: CD45RA-negative fraction. Receptors were obtained from a woman aged 25 to 45 in good health.

This clone was seen a few times. The chain carries TRBV7-8 and TRBJ1-2, with 7 bases lining up with TRBD1. There are 14 residues in the CDR3. V dropped 0 bases and J dropped 4; count of bases not matched to a gene: 2. Per germline, CDR1 SGHVS and CDR2 FQNEAQ. The CDR3 protein is CASSLAGQLYGYTF. For the CDR3, the DNA is TGTGCCAGCAGCTTAGCGGGACAGCTCTATGGCTACACCTTC.

The CDR3 sequence: CASRGGGEKLFF. The CDR3 bases are TGTGCCAGCAGAGGAGGCGGTGAAAAACTGTTTTTT. J is TRBJ1-4 and V is TRBV21-1. TRBV21-1 constitutes a pseudogene. The length of the CDR3 is 12 residues.

The chain recombines TRBV5-1 with TRBJ2-5; 12 bases are shared with TRBD1. Trimming at V came to 4 bases and at J to 5 bases, leaving 12 bases not matched to a gene. Germline V gene sequence: CDR1 SGHRS, CDR2 YFSETQ. The CDR3 is 17 residues long. CDR3 sequence (DNA): TGCGCCAGCAGCCATGGGACAGGGGGCGGTCGGTTGGAGACCCAGTACTTC. Amino acids: CASSHGTGGGRLETQYF.

The chain has TRBV5-1 and TRBJ2-5; TRBD2 aligns across 9 bases. The trim removed 6 bases at V and 6 bases at J, leaving 24 bases unmatched. Germline CDR1 is SGHRS and CDR2 is YFSETQ. This CDR3 region has 19 residues. CDR3 in amino acids: CASTTTFSGRVGAKQTQYF. The CDR3 DNA is TGCGCCAGCACCACTACTTTTAGCGGGAGAGTCGGCGCTAAGCAGACCCAGTACTTC.

This clone was seen only a few times. Other DNA sequences from this sample encode an identical CDR3 as well. This CDR3 reads CASSVETGGHNEQFF. CDR3 sequence (DNA): TGTGCCAGCAGCGTAGAAACGGGAGGACACAATGAGCAGTTCTTC. The chain combines TRBV9 with TRBJ2-1, with 7 bases fitting TRBD2. This CDR3 is 15 amino acids long. From germline, CDR1 is SGDLS and CDR2 YYNGEE. V trimming: 0 bases; J trimming: 5 bases; junction bases outside the gene matches: 5.

V gene TRBV18 combines with J gene TRBJ2-2, with 7 bases fitting TRBD1. V trimming: 5 bases; J trimming: 1 base; junction bases outside the gene matches: 4. The CDR3 consists of 15 residues. The germline V gene has CDR1 KGHSH and CDR2 LQKENI. In DNA form, the CDR3 reads TGTGCCAGCTCAAACCGGGACAGGAACACCGGGGAGCTGTTTTTT. It translates to CASSNRDRNTGELFF. Full variable domain (missing parts from reference TRBV18 and TRBJ2-2): NAGVMQNPRHLVRRRGQEARLRCSPMKGHSHVYWYRQLPEEGLKFMVYLQKENIIDESGMPKERFSAEFPKEGPSILRIQQVVRGDSAAYFCASSNRDRNTGELFFGEGSRLTVL.

This clone was counted only a few times. The V and J genes are TRBV7-9 and TRBJ2-7; D could derive from TRBD1 or TRBD2 (5 bases each). V lost 5 bases to trimming and J lost 4 bases, with 18 bases between them. This CDR3 has 15 amino acids. The germline gives CDR1 SEHNR, CDR2 FQNEAQ (reference sequence). CDR3 sequence reads: CASSKVGAAIYEQYF. The CDR3 DNA reads TGTGCCAGCAGCAAAGTCGGGGCTGCGATTTACGAGCAGTACTTC. Complete variable domain (other parts from reference TRBV7-9 and TRBJ2-7): DTGVSQNPRHKITKRGQNVTFRCDPISEHNRLYWYRQTLGQGPEFLTYFQNEAQLEKSRLLSDRFSAERPKGSFSTLEIQRTEQGDSAMYLCASSKVGAAIYEQYFGPGTRLTVT.

The rearrangement joins TRBV25-1 to TRBJ2-1, with TRBD2 matching 7 bases. Trimming cost V 2 bases and J 7 bases; bases outside gene matches: 14. The V gene's germline CDR1 is MGHDK and CDR2 SYGVNS. The CDR3 is made up of 17 amino acids. The CDR3 sequence: CASSEGGEGRAVNEQFF. CDR3 in DNA: TGTGCCAGCAGTGAAGGGGGGGAGGGGAGGGCCGTTAATGAGCAGTTCTTC.

This clone appeared a few times. The chain joins TRBV11-2 to TRBJ2-2; D tentatively fits TRBD1 or TRBD2 (5 bases each). V was pared by 0 bases and J by 5 bases, with 13 bases between. The CDR3 covers 16 residues. The germline CDR1 and CDR2 sequences are SGHAT and FQNNGV. CDR3 residues: CASSLDNSGATGELFF. The CDR3 nucleotides are TGTGCCAGCAGCTTAGATAACTCCGGGGCTACCGGGGAGCTGTTTTTT.

The V gene is TRBV19, the J gene TRBJ2-2; 7 nucleotides agree with TRBD2. V shed 6 bases, J shed 4 bases, and the junction held 11 bases outside the gene matches. This CDR3 contains 16 residues. Germline CDR1 LNHDA, CDR2 SQIVND (reference sequence). The CDR3 region is CASSVRGGRSTGELFF. The CDR3, as DNA: TGTGCCAGTAGCGTTAGGGGAGGGAGAAGCACCGGGGAGCTGTTTTTT.

Points on this clone: This same CDR3 is encoded by further DNA sequences in the sample. The chain links TRBV28 to TRBJ1-5; D call uncertain. Germline lookup yields CDR1 MDHEN and CDR2 SYDVKM. The V and J ends lost 6 bases and 3 bases respectively, with 9 bases between them. The CDR3 consists of 13 residues. The chain's CDR3 is CASSRPPNQPQHF. In nucleotides, the CDR3 is TGTGCCAGCAGCCGACCCCCCAATCAGCCCCAGCATTTT. Full variable domain (remainder filled in from reference TRBV28 and TRBJ1-5): DVKVTQSSRYLVKRTGEKVFLECVQDMDHENMFWYRQDPGLGLRLIYFSYDVKMKEKGDIPEGYSVSREKKERFSLILESASTNQTSMYLCASSRPPNQPQHFGDGTRLSIL.

The rearrangement uses TRBV30 and TRBJ1-5; D not certain. The V gene lost 2 bases and the J gene lost 2 bases, with 7 bases spanning the gap. CDR3 length equals 13 residues. Germline values: CDR1 GTSNPN, CDR2 SVGIG (reference sequence). DNA for the CDR3: TGTGCCTGGAGTCTCCTGGGCAATCAGCCCCAGCATTTT. Its translation: CAWSLLGNQPQHF.

In DNA, the CDR3 is TGCGCCAGCAGCTCCGGGACCCAAGCGAACACCGGGGAGCTGTTTTTT. Its translation is CASSSGTQANTGELFF. The rearrangement joins TRBV5-1 to TRBJ2-2; D could derive from TRBD1 or TRBD2 (5 bases each). Looked up from germline, CDR1 is SGHRS and CDR2 is YFSETQ. Trimming removed 3 bases from V and 0 bases from J, with 12 bases in between. CDR3 length equals 16 residues.

This clone occurred a few times. Additional DNA sequences in this sample encode the identical CDR3. The V gene is TRBV5-1, the J gene TRBJ1-4; 7 bases are shared with TRBD1. Per the germline V gene, CDR1 is SGHRS and CDR2 is YFSETQ. V trimming: 3 bases; J trimming: 5 bases; junction bases outside the gene matches: 4. This CDR3 is 14 amino acids long. This CDR3 is CASSSGTENEKLFF. The CDR3 DNA is TGCGCCAGCAGCTCGGGGACAGAGAATGAAAAACTGTTTTTT.

The chain joins TRBV6-4 to TRBJ2-3, with D possibly matching TRBD2 (6 bases). Trimming cost V 5 bases and J 10 bases, with 16 bases left between them. The CDR3 length is 13 residues. Germline assignment: CDR1 MRHNA and CDR2 SNTAGT. CDR3 nucleotides: TGTGCCAGCAGTATGGGGGGAGCGGACGCGCAGTATTTT. Its protein is CASSMGGADAQYF.

The V gene is TRBV18, the J gene TRBJ1-5; D may be TRBD1 (5 bases). CDR1 is KGHSH and CDR2 is LQKENI in the germline V gene. This CDR3 has 12 amino acids. V shed 0 bases and J shed 10 bases, with 7 bases lying between them. CDR3 in DNA: TGTGCCAGCTCACCACCGAGGGGACCCCAGCATTTT. It translates to CASSPPRGPQHF.

This clone was seen only once. This chain connects TRBV18 to TRBJ1-4; D is ambiguous. Trimming stripped 3 bases from V and 0 bases from J, with 11 bases between. Per germline, CDR1 KGHSH and CDR2 LQKENI. This CDR3 comprises 16 residues. The CDR3 coding sequence is TGTGCCAGCTCACCCAACAGCCCAGCAACTAATGAAAAACTGTTTTTT. It is translated as CASSPNSPATNEKLFF.

The chain uses TRBV7-9 and TRBJ2-7, with 9 bases fitting TRBD1. The CDR3 is 13 amino acids. Trimming cost V 3 bases and J 8 bases; bases outside gene matches: 5. Germline V gene lookup returns CDR1 SEHNR and CDR2 FQNEAQ (reference sequence). The CDR3 spells CASSFSGTGKQYF. The CDR3 DNA follows: TGTGCCAGCAGCTTCTCCGGGACAGGGAAGCAGTACTTC.

Details on this clone: Other nucleotide sequences in the sample specify the same CDR3. The gene calls are TRBV5-1 and TRBJ2-1; D gene ambiguous. CDR3 length equals 12 residues. Trimming cost V 4 bases and J 7 bases, with 9 bases left between them. The germline V gene has CDR1 SGHRS and CDR2 YFSETQ. The CDR3 loop is CASSLAGNEQFF. The CDR3 DNA follows: TGCGCCAGCAGCCTCGCCGGGAATGAGCAGTTCTTC.

The V and J genes are TRBV5-1 and TRBJ2-7; no firm D call. This CDR3 spans 15 amino acids. The germline V gene encodes CDR1 SGHRS and CDR2 YFSETQ. V was trimmed by 5 bases and J by 0 bases, leaving 15 bases between them. The chain's CDR3 is CASRSIRSGSYEQYF. Written as DNA, the CDR3 is TGCGCCAGCAGGTCGATCAGGTCAGGCTCCTACGAGCAGTACTTC. The full variable domain, rest sourced from reference TRBV5-1 and TRBJ2-7, is KAGVTQTPRYLIKTRGQQVTLSCSPISGHRSVSWYQQTPGQGLQFLFEYFSETQRNKGNFPGRFSGRQFSNSRSEMNVSTLELGDSALYLCASRSIRSGSYEQYFGPGTRLTVT.

J is TRBJ1-1 and V is TRBV28; 8 bases are shared with TRBD1. The CDR3 runs 13 residues. V shed 4 bases and J 6 bases; nucleotides not matched to a gene: 4. CDR1 and CDR2 (germline): MDHEN, SYDVKM. CDR3 sequence: CASSSGQGPEAFF. CDR3 DNA: TGTGCCAGCAGTTCCGGACAGGGACCTGAAGCTTTCTTT.

V and J are TRBV4-1 and TRBJ2-7; 7 bases agree with TRBD2. The CDR3 contains 19 residues. The J segment lost 2 bases and the V segment lost 4 bases, leaving 20 bases of the junction unmatched. Germline loops: CDR1 MGHRA, CDR2 YSYEKL. The CDR3 reads CASSRRAGLVPELAYEQYF. The CDR3 coding sequence is TGCGCCAGCAGCCGAAGAGCGGGGCTAGTACCAGAATTAGCCTACGAGCAGTACTTC.

The CDR3 DNA is TGCGCCAGCAGCTTGATTGGACAGGGGTACGAGCAGTACTTC. This sequence encodes CASSLIGQGYEQYF. The rearrangement joins TRBV5-1 to TRBJ2-7; 9 bases map to TRBD1. This CDR3 comprises 14 residues. CDR1 and CDR2 from the germline V gene are SGHRS and YFSETQ. V trimming: 1 base; J trimming: 4 bases; junction bases outside the gene matches: 3.

This clone appeared a few times. The CDR3: CASSQTGIKNTEAFF. As DNA, the CDR3 is TGCGCCAGCAGCCAAACAGGGATTAAGAACACTGAAGCTTTCTTT. The chain uses TRBV4-1 and TRBJ1-1; D is perhaps TRBD1 (6 bases). The CDR3 sequence is 15 residues long. CDR1 is MGHRA, CDR2 YSYEKL, per germline. Trimming removed 2 bases from V and 1 base from J, with 11 bases in between.

This clone was found once. This rearrangement joins TRBV4-1 to TRBJ2-2, with 13 bases identical to TRBD2. CDR3 length: 17 residues. V lost 4 bases to trimming and J lost 0 bases; unmatched junction nucleotides: 2. Germline values: CDR1 MGHRA, CDR2 YSYEKL. In nucleotides, the CDR3 is TGCGCCAGCAGCCGCGGGACTAGCGGGGCGAACACCGGGGAGCTGTTTTTT. Translation gives CASSRGTSGANTGELFF.

The table lists this clone with many counts. The chain uses TRBV30 and TRBJ2-1, with a possible D match to TRBD2 (6 bases). From germline, CDR1 is GTSNPN and CDR2 SVGIG (reference sequence). Trimming took 0 bases from V and 9 from J, leaving 12 bases between them. The CDR3 is made up of 13 amino acids. The DNA for the CDR3 is TGTGCCTGGAGTGTATGGCTAGCGCGTGAGCAGTTCTTC. Translated: CAWSVWLAREQFF.